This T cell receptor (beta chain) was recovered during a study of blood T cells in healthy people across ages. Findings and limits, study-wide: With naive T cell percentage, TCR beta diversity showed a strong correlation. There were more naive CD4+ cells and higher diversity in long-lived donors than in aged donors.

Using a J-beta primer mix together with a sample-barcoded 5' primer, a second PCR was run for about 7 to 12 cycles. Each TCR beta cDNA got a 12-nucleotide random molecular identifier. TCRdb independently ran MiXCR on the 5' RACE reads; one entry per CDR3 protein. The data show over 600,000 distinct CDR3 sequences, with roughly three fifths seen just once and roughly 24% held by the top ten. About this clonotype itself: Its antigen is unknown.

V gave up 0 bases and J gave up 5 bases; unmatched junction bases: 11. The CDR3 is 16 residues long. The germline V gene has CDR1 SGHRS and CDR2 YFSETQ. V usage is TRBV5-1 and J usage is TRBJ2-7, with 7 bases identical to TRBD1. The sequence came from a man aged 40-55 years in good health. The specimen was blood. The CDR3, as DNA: TGCGCCAGCAGCTTGGTACGGCGACAGGGAGCCAACGAGCAGTACTTC. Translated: CASSLVRRQGANEQYF.